This paragraph covers one T cell receptor beta chain sequence. What it recognizes is unknown. The sample belongs to a study of blood T cells in healthy people across ages. Overall study findings and caveats: Donor CMV infection status was unknown, possibly confounding age-related changes in expanded clonotypes.

A second PCR, run for roughly 7 to 12 cycles, used a sample-barcoded 5' primer plus a J-beta primer mix. Carrying 12 random nucleotides, a template-switch adaptor labeled each individual cDNA molecule. TCRdb reprocessed the 5' RACE reads via MiXCR and lists one record per CDR3 protein. The data show roughly 700,000 distinct CDR3 sequences, around 25% seen once. The CDR3 has 16 residues. Germline lookup yields CDR1 SGHKS and CDR2 YYEKEE (reference sequence). The ends were cut back, 1 base at V and 2 bases at J, with 13 bases in the middle. These sequences were also reported in another study, on T cells of mothers and their children. That source adds: There were over 8.5 million TCR beta CDR3 reads from each mother and a few million from each child.

This clonotype originated in a boy aged 5-17 years in good health. Sequenced material: blood. The gene calls are TRBV5-5 and TRBJ2-1; no clear D. DNA of the CDR3: TGTGCCAGCAGCTTGTTCGGGTCAGGCACCTACAATGAGCAGTTCTTC. Its translation is CASSLFGSGTYNEQFF. The full variable domain, its missing parts supplied by reference TRBV5-5 and TRBJ2-1, is DAGVTQSPTHLIKTRGQQVTLRCSPISGHKSVSWYQQVLGQGPQFIFQYYEKEERGRGNFPDRFSARQFPNYSSELNVNALLLGDSALYLCASSLFGSGTYNEQFFGPGTRLTVL.